Following are 22 T cell receptor beta chains from one sample sequenced in a study of T-cell memory formation after mild COVID-19. TCRdb re-called the 5' RACE reads through MiXCR, storing one row per CDR3 protein. Of some 320,000 distinct CDR3 sequences listed, around an eighth are singletons. Sequenced sample: PBMCs or a T cell subset sorted from them (not recorded which). These TCRs come from a young man who had mild COVID-19 (a few samples of this study predate the infection). Cell type and time point are not known.

The chain employs TRBV12-3 or TRBV12-4 and TRBJ1-2; a weak D match, TRBD1 (5 bases). This CDR3 has 14 amino acids. The V gene lost 2 bases and the J gene lost 4 bases, with 11 bases spanning the gap. The CDR3 nucleotides are TGTGCCAGCAGTTTATCACAGGTAGTCTATGGCTACACCTTC. Residues: CASSLSQVVYGYTF.

The chain is built from TRBV6-5 and TRBJ1-2; the D gene is possibly TRBD1 (5 bases). V was clipped by 6 bases and J by 8 bases, with 13 bases between them. This CDR3 has 12 residues. Germline values: CDR1 MNHEY, CDR2 SVGAGI. The CDR3 coding sequence is TGTGCCAGCAGCTACGGGGGGTTAGGCTACACCTTC. Translating it yields CASSYGGLGYTF.

This chain links TRBV7-9 with TRBJ2-2; the D is unclear. The length of the CDR3 is 13 residues. The germline gives CDR1 SEHNR, CDR2 FQNEAQ (reference sequence). The CDR3 loop reads CAYGDANTGELFF. The CDR3, as DNA: TGTGCATATGGAGACGCGAACACCGGGGAGCTGTTTTTT.

This clonotype showed up just a few times. This CDR3 is CASSVGVGILDTQYF. The CDR3 DNA reads as TGTGCCAGCAGCGTAGGGGTTGGAATTTTGGATACGCAGTATTTT. The chain is built from TRBV9 and TRBJ2-3; D uncertain. Between the trimmed V and J ends, which lost 0 bases and 6 bases, there was a span of 14 bases. Per the germline V gene, CDR1 is SGDLS and CDR2 is YYNGEE. CDR3 size: 15 residues.

Only a few counts were recorded for this clonotype. The chain joins TRBV6-6 to TRBJ2-4; perhaps D is TRBD1 or TRBD2 (5 bases each). From germline, CDR1 is MNHNY and CDR2 SVGAGI (reference sequence). The V gene lost 2 bases and the J gene lost 8 bases, with 19 bases spanning the gap. The CDR3 has 16 amino acids. CDR3: CASSYLGEQMLDIQYF. The CDR3 bases are TGTGCCAGCAGTTACCTGGGGGAGCAGATGTTGGACATTCAGTACTTC.

This clonotype showed up just a few times. V usage is TRBV5-1 and J usage is TRBJ1-1, with 10 nucleotides matching TRBD1. V lost 3 bases, J lost 4 bases, and 6 bases stayed unmatched. Germline CDR1 is SGHRS and CDR2 is YFSETQ. The CDR3 length is 15 residues. Written as DNA, the CDR3 is TGCGCCAGCAGCTCTCTGGACAGGGGGAGCACTGAAGCTTTCTTT. This gives the protein CASSSLDRGSTEAFF.

The V call is TRBV4-1, the J call TRBJ2-3; unclear D gene. The length of the CDR3 is 14 residues. V was cut by 6 bases and J by 0 bases, with 10 bases left in between. Germline V gene sequence: CDR1 MGHRA, CDR2 YSYEKL. CDR3 loop: CASRKSYSTDTQYF. The CDR3 DNA is TGCGCCAGCAGAAAATCATATAGCACAGATACGCAGTATTTT.

This clonotype was seen more than once but under ten times. The rearrangement joins TRBV20-1 to TRBJ1-2; D is unclear. Germline lookup yields CDR1 DFQATT and CDR2 SNEGSKA (reference sequence). Trimming cost V 1 base and J 1 base, with 10 bases left between them. This CDR3 contains 14 residues. The CDR3 nucleotides read TGCAGTGCTAGAGGGCCTCCCCTTAACTATGGCTACACCTTC. It encodes CSARGPPLNYGYTF.

There are many counts of this clonotype. V is TRBV12-3 or TRBV12-4 and J is TRBJ2-1; D gene uncertain. This CDR3 is built from 12 residues. The V end was cut by 3 bases, the J end by 8 bases, with 8 bases between. This CDR3 reads CASSLAIDEQFF. The CDR3 DNA sequence: TGTGCCAGCAGTTTGGCCATAGATGAGCAGTTCTTC.

This clonotype was counted only a few times. The J gene is TRBJ1-6, the V gene TRBV4-2; perhaps TRBD1 as D (6 bases). The CDR3 consists of 14 residues. V lost 6 bases, J lost 7 bases, and 13 bases lay in between. CDR1 is LGHNA, CDR2 YNFKEQ, per germline. CDR3 residues: CASRGGPGNSPLHF. The CDR3 DNA sequence: TGTGCCAGCAGGGGGGGGCCAGGAAATTCACCCCTCCACTTT.

The chain joins TRBV4-1 to TRBJ2-2; D assignment may be TRBD1 or TRBD2 (5 bases each). The CDR3 spans 13 residues. Germline V gives CDR1 MGHRA, CDR2 YSYEKL. Trimming left V 1 base short and J 6 bases short, with 6 bases between. Written as DNA, the CDR3 is TGCGCCAGCAGCCAAGCGGGACCCGGGGAGCTGTTTTTT. Amino acid sequence: CASSQAGPGELFF.

This clonotype has just a few counts. The CDR3: CASSLDPGAIIGRNEQFF. The CDR3 nucleotides are TGTGCCAGCAGCTTAGATCCCGGGGCCATAATTGGTCGCAATGAGCAGTTCTTC. The chain recombines TRBV7-2 with TRBJ2-1, with D perhaps given as TRBD1 or TRBD2 (5 bases each). Trimming shortened V by 1 base and J by 6 bases, and 22 bases separated the two germline ends. This CDR3 spans 18 amino acids. Germline V gives CDR1 SGHTA, CDR2 FQGNSA.

CDR3 bases: TGCAGTGCCACCTTAGGGGGCGGGATCGCAAATCAGCCCCAGCATTTT. Residues: CSATLGGGIANQPQHF. V is TRBV20-1 and J is TRBJ1-5, with TRBD1 identical over 7 bases. The CDR3 is 16 residues long. J lost 4 bases, V lost 6 bases, and 15 bases had no gene match. Germline loops: CDR1 DFQATT, CDR2 SNEGSKA (reference sequence).

CDR3 DNA sequence: TGCAGTGCTTATACAACCGGGACTAGCGGGGGCGCAGATACGCAGTATTTT. The encoded protein is CSAYTTGTSGGADTQYF. The chain uses TRBV20-1 and TRBJ2-3; 14 nucleotides agree with TRBD2. CDR3 length: 17 residues. Germline values: CDR1 DFQATT, CDR2 SNEGSKA (reference sequence). The V segment lost 5 bases and the J segment 4 bases; nucleotides outside the gene matches: 11.

The chain uses TRBV5-1 and TRBJ2-6, with D hard to call. Germline-derived CDR1 and CDR2 are SGHRS and YFSETQ. This CDR3 spans 13 amino acids. V was trimmed by 3 bases and J by 4 bases, leaving 5 bases between them. The chain's CDR3 is CASSSQGANVLTF. In DNA form, the CDR3 reads TGCGCCAGCAGCTCTCAGGGGGCCAACGTCCTGACTTTC. Using reference TRBV5-1 and TRBJ2-6 for the parts outside the CDR3, the full variable domain is KAGVTQTPRYLIKTRGQQVTLSCSPISGHRSVSWYQQTPGQGLQFLFEYFSETQRNKGNFPGRFSGRQFSNSRSEMNVSTLELGDSALYLCASSSQGANVLTFGAGSRLTVL.

This clonotype was observed a handful of times. The V and J genes are TRBV5-1 and TRBJ2-2; either TRBD1 or TRBD2 may supply D (5 bases each). Germline CDR1 and CDR2: SGHRS and YFSETQ. This CDR3 is 15 amino acids long. V was clipped by 4 bases and J by 5 bases, with 15 bases between them. CDR3 bases: TGCGCCAGCAGCGCAAGTCCCAGGGAGACCGGGGAGCTGTTTTTT. Translation: CASSASPRETGELFF.

This rearrangement joins TRBV25-1 to TRBJ1-6; 11 positions match TRBD1. This CDR3 region has 15 residues. Germline CDR1 is MGHDK and CDR2 is SYGVNS. The V segment lost 5 bases and the J segment 8 bases; nucleotides outside the gene matches: 5. CDR3 nucleotide sequence: TGTGCCAGCAGTAGGCCGGGACAGGGGGATTCACCCCTCCACTTT. This translates into CASSRPGQGDSPLHF. Using reference TRBV25-1 and TRBJ1-6 for the parts outside the CDR3, the full variable domain is EADIYQTPRYLVIGTGKKITLECSQTMGHDKMYWYQQDPGMELHLIHYSYGVNSTEKGDLSSESTVSRIRTEHFPLTLESARPSHTSQYLCASSRPGQGDSPLHFGNGTRLTVT.

This clonotype appeared a few times. The chain joins TRBV28 to TRBJ2-7; no reliable D call. CDR3 length: 15 amino acids. The V end lost 4 bases, the J end lost 6 bases, and 19 bases lay between the germline ends. The germline gives CDR1 MDHEN, CDR2 SYDVKM. The DNA for the CDR3 is TGTGCCAGCAGTTCCTCAAGCCCGCGTGGAAGCGAGCAGTACGTC. Translation gives CASSSSSPRGSEQYV.

The V and J genes are TRBV7-9 and TRBJ1-1, with TRBD1 as a possible D gene (5 bases). The CDR3 covers 13 residues. The germline V gene encodes CDR1 SEHNR and CDR2 FQNEAQ (reference sequence). The V end lost 5 bases, the J end lost 1 base, and 8 bases lay between the germline ends. CDR3 in DNA: TGTGCCAGCAGCGCACAGGAGAACACTGAAGCTTTCTTT. Translated: CASSAQENTEAFF.

The chain uses TRBV2 and TRBJ1-5; TRBD1 might be the D (5 bases). CDR3 size: 15 residues. Germline lookup yields CDR1 SNHLY and CDR2 FYNNEI. The ends were cut back, 6 bases at V and 7 bases at J, with 19 bases in the middle. CDR3 protein: CASSGPDRGFQPQHF. The DNA of the CDR3 is TGTGCCAGCAGCGGACCCGACAGAGGGTTCCAGCCCCAGCATTTT.

This clonotype showed up many times. CDR3 in amino acids: CASSQERGDTQYF. The CDR3 nucleotides read TGCGCCAGCAGCCAGGAGCGGGGTGATACGCAGTATTTT. V and J are TRBV4-3 and TRBJ2-3, with 7 nucleotides matching TRBD2. The CDR3 runs to 13 residues. V gave up 3 bases and J gave up 6 bases; unmatched junction bases: 3. Germline CDR1 reads LGHNA; CDR2 reads YSLEER.

This clonotype was picked up a small number of times. This chain links TRBV19 with TRBJ2-4; possible D gene TRBD2, 5 bases. CDR1 is LNHDA and CDR2 is SQIVND in the germline V gene (reference sequence). The CDR3 runs 15 residues. V was trimmed by 9 bases and J by 0 bases, leaving 15 bases between them. The CDR3: CARTERAPAKNIQYF. CDR3 nucleotide sequence: TGTGCCAGGACGGAGAGGGCCCCAGCCAAAAACATTCAGTACTTC.